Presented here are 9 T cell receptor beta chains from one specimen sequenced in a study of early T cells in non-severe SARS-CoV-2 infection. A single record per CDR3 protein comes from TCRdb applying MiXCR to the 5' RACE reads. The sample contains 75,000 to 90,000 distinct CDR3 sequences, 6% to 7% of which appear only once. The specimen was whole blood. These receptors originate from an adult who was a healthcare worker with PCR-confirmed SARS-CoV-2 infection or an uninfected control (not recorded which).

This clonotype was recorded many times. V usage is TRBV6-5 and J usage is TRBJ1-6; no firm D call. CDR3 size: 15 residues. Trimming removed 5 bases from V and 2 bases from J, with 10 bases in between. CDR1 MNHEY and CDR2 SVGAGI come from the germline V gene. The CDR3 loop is CASSGTSTYNSPLHF. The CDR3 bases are TGTGCCAGCAGTGGTACCAGCACCTATAATTCACCCCTCCACTTT.

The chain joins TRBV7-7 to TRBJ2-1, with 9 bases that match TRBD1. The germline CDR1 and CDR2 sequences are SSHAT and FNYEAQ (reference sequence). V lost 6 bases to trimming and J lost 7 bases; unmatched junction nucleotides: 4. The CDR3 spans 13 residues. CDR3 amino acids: CASSTDRGNEQFF. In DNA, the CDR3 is TGTGCCAGCAGTACGGACAGGGGTAATGAGCAGTTCTTC.

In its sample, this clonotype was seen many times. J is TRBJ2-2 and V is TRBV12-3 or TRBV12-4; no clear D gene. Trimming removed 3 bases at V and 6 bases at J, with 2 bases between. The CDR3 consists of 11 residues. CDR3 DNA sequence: TGTGCCAGCAGTTTTTCCGGGGAGCTGTTTTTT. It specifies CASSFSGELFF.

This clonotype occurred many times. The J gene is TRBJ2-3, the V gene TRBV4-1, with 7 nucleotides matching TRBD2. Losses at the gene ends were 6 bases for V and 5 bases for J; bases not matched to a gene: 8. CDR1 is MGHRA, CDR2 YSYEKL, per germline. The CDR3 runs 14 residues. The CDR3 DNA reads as TGCGCCAGCAGGGCAGGGAGGGATGGAGATACGCAGTATTTT. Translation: CASRAGRDGDTQYF.

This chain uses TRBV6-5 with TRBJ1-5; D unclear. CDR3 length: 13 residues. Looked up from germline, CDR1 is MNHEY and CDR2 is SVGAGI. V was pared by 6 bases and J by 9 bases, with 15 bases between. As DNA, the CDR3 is TGTGCCAGCAGAGACAAACGTTCGAGGCCCCAGCATTTT. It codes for CASRDKRSRPQHF.

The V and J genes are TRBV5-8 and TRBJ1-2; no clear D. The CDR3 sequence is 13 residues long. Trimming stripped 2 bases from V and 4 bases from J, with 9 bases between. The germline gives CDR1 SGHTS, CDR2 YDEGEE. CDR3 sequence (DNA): TGTGCCAGCAGCTTTGGCAGAATCTATGGCTACACCTTC. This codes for CASSFGRIYGYTF.

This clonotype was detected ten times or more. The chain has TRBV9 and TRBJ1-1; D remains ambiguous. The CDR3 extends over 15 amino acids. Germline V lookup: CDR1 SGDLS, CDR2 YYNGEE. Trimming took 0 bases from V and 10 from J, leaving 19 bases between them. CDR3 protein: CASSVGSEGSQLAFF. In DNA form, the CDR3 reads TGTGCCAGCAGCGTAGGGTCCGAGGGTAGTCAGTTAGCTTTCTTT.

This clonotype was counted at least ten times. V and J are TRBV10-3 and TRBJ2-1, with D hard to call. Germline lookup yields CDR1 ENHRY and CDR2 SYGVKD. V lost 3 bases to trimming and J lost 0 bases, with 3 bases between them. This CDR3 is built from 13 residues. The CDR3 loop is CAISESSYNEQFF. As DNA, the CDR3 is TGTGCCATCAGTGAAAGCTCCTACAATGAGCAGTTCTTC.

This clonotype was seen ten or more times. CDR3: CASSVDGRPNTEAFF. The CDR3 DNA is TGTGCCAGCAGCGTGGACGGACGGCCTAACACTGAAGCTTTCTTT. The chain couples TRBV9 to TRBJ1-1; D call uncertain. The CDR3 has 15 amino acids. The germline V and J ends were trimmed by 2 bases and 2 bases, with 13 bases remaining between them. Germline CDR1 and CDR2: SGDLS and YYNGEE.